These 20 T cell receptor beta chains were sequenced from one sample in a study of blood T cell repertoires in COVID-19. The data were produced by immunoSEQ multiplex PCR, yet TCRdb's version contains in-frame clones alone and is incomplete. The sample includes roughly 260,000 clones, about nine tenths of them seen just once. Material: peripheral blood. All receptors derive from a woman between 25 and 40 years old with COVID-19, enrolled during active disease.

The V call is TRBV28, the J call TRBJ1-5, with a tentative D call TRBD1 (6 bases). V shed 5 bases and J shed 4 bases, with 12 bases lying between them. CDR1 and CDR2 (germline): MDHEN, SYDVKM. The CDR3 is made up of 14 amino acids. The CDR3 protein is CASSQGHSNQPQHF. In DNA, the CDR3 is TGTGCCAGCAGTCAGGGACACTCAAATCAGCCCCAGCATTTT.

The V gene is TRBV30, the J gene TRBJ1-5; 9 bases fit TRBD1. Trimming took 2 bases from V and 2 from J; bases not matched to a gene: 22. The CDR3 has 21 residues. Germline CDR1 and CDR2: GTSNPN and SVGIG (reference sequence). The CDR3 bases are TGTGCCTGGAGTTCTTTCCTGGACAGGGGTATCGCCCCAACCCGCAATCAGCCCCAGCATTTT. Translation gives CAWSSFLDRGIAPTRNQPQHF.

This sequence joins TRBV9 and TRBJ1-3; D call uncertain. Germline V gene sequence: CDR1 SGDLS, CDR2 YYNGEE. CDR3 length: 14 residues. Trimming cost V 7 bases and J 0 bases, with 11 bases left between them. The CDR3 region has the DNA TGTGCCAGCTCCGACATACCCTCTGGAAACACCATATATTTT. Protein: CASSDIPSGNTIYF.

In this sample, this clone turned up once. The chain carries TRBV6-1 and TRBJ2-5; 8 nucleotides match TRBD2. Germline CDR1 reads MNHNS; CDR2 reads SASEGT. V shed 3 bases, J shed 5 bases, and the junction held 11 bases outside the gene matches. The CDR3 totals 16 residues. The CDR3 protein is CASSESGLAVSETQYF. CDR3 nucleotide sequence: TGTGCCAGCAGTGAGTCCGGACTAGCTGTTTCTGAGACCCAGTACTTC.

The chain recombines TRBV4-1 with TRBJ2-1, with 7 bases matching TRBD1. The CDR3 contains 17 residues. The V and J ends lost 0 bases and 4 bases, in that order; junction bases with no gene match: 9. Germline values: CDR1 MGHRA, CDR2 YSYEKL. CDR3 loop: CASSQEGTGALYNEQFF. The CDR3 DNA follows: TGCGCCAGCAGCCAAGAAGGAACAGGGGCCTTATACAATGAGCAGTTCTTC.

CDR3 loop: CASSFDRGPHNEQFF. The CDR3 nucleotides read TGTGCCAGCAGCTTTGACAGGGGGCCCCACAATGAGCAGTTCTTC. This chain connects TRBV7-2 to TRBJ2-1; 10 bases match TRBD1. CDR1 SGHTA and CDR2 FQGNSA come from the germline V gene. The CDR3 is 15 amino acids. The trim removed 3 bases at V and 5 bases at J, leaving 4 bases unmatched.

The chain is built from TRBV19 and TRBJ1-1, with D possibly being TRBD1 (6 bases). The V gene lost 0 bases and the J gene lost 1 base, with 9 bases spanning the gap. The CDR3 sequence is 15 residues long. Germline lookup yields CDR1 LNHDA and CDR2 SQIVND (reference sequence). CDR3 sequence: CASSIDQGGNTEAFF. Written as DNA, the CDR3 is TGTGCCAGTAGTATAGATCAAGGGGGGAACACTGAAGCTTTCTTT.

This chain joins TRBV5-1 and TRBJ2-2, with D possibly TRBD1 on 7 matching bases. Per the germline V gene, CDR1 is SGHRS and CDR2 is YFSETQ. This CDR3 contains 17 residues. Trimming stripped 1 base from V and 5 bases from J, with 18 bases between. CDR3 loop: CASSLRLTGTLTGELFF. In DNA, the CDR3 is TGCGCCAGCAGCTTGAGATTGACAGGGACTCTAACCGGGGAGCTGTTTTTT.

This clone was observed a handful of times. The V and J genes are TRBV5-6 and TRBJ1-5; 9 bases agree with TRBD1. The germline CDR1 and CDR2 sequences are SGHDT and YYEEEE. V was clipped by 0 bases and J by 7 bases; unmatched bases: 2. CDR3 length: 14 amino acids. The CDR3 nucleotides read TGTGCCAGCAGCTTGGGGGACAGGGCCCAGCCCCAGCATTTT. This gives the protein CASSLGDRAQPQHF. The complete variable domain, with remaining parts taken from reference TRBV5-6 and TRBJ1-5, reads DAGVTQSPTHLIKTRGQQVTLRCSPKSGHDTVSWYQQALGQGPQFIFQYYEEEERQRGNFPDRFSGHQFPNYSSELNVNALLLGDSALYLCASSLGDRAQPQHFGDGTRLSIL.

The V gene is TRBV28, the J gene TRBJ1-5; 9 bases agree with TRBD1. Germline lookup yields CDR1 MDHEN and CDR2 SYDVKM. The CDR3 runs to 18 residues. The junction had 15 bases not matched to a gene; V was cut back by 6 bases and J by 3 bases. For the CDR3, the DNA is TGTGCCAGCAGCAATAAAATCCACAGGGGGCGAAACAATCAGCCCCAGCATTTT. Protein sequence: CASSNKIHRGRNNQPQHF.

The V call is TRBV6-5, the J call TRBJ1-5; D is perhaps TRBD1 (5 bases). Germline V gene sequence: CDR1 MNHEY, CDR2 SVGAGI. V was trimmed by 11 bases and J by 2 bases, leaving 16 bases between them. The CDR3 is made up of 14 amino acids. CDR3 coding DNA: TGTGCCTCGGGGGACCCATGGGGCAATCAGCCCCAGCATTTT. This gives the protein CASGDPWGNQPQHF.

The chain couples TRBV28 to TRBJ2-3, with D tentatively TRBD2 (7 bases). Germline V gene sequence: CDR1 MDHEN, CDR2 SYDVKM. Trimming left V 8 bases short and J 4 bases short, with 13 bases between. The CDR3 spans 13 residues. CDR3 sequence: CASGRGAPDTQYF. CDR3 nucleotide sequence: TGTGCCAGCGGACGGGGGGCTCCAGATACGCAGTATTTT.

The chain is built from TRBV27 and TRBJ2-2; D unclear. Trimming removed 3 bases from V and 7 bases from J, with 36 bases in between. The CDR3 is 22 amino acids. Per germline, CDR1 MNHEY and CDR2 SMNVEV (reference sequence). The CDR3 sequence: CASSFSRGQKPGPKIRSGELFF. The CDR3 DNA reads as TGTGCCAGCAGTTTTAGTCGAGGCCAAAAACCGGGTCCTAAAATACGGAGCGGGGAGCTGTTTTTT.

J is TRBJ2-1 and V is TRBV7-2; the match to TRBD2 covers 9 bases. The length of the CDR3 is 15 residues. The germline V gene encodes CDR1 SGHTA and CDR2 FQGNSA. J lost 7 bases, V lost 5 bases, and 9 bases had no gene match. In DNA form, the CDR3 reads TGTGCCAGCAGCCCGCCTAGCGGGGTACGAAATGAGCAGTTCTTC. Residues: CASSPPSGVRNEQFF.

The chain employs TRBV11-3 and TRBJ2-2; D may be TRBD2 (6 bases). This CDR3 contains 16 residues. The ends were cut back, 5 bases at V and 1 base at J, with 14 bases in the middle. Germline CDR1 is SGHNT and CDR2 is YENEEA. CDR3: CASSPRRGVNTGELFF. The CDR3 coding sequence is TGTGCCAGCAGCCCAAGGCGCGGGGTGAACACCGGGGAGCTGTTTTTT.

This clone was recorded only once. The chain carries TRBV28 and TRBJ2-3, with D unclear. Germline CDR1 reads MDHEN; CDR2 reads SYDVKM. V lost 6 bases, J lost 4 bases, and 11 bases lay in between. The CDR3 covers 13 residues. CDR3 protein: CASSPRDSDTQYF. CDR3 nucleotide sequence: TGTGCCAGCAGCCCGCGTGACTCAGATACGCAGTATTTT. Full variable domain (missing parts from reference TRBV28 and TRBJ2-3): DVKVTQSSRYLVKRTGEKVFLECVQDMDHENMFWYRQDPGLGLRLIYFSYDVKMKEKGDIPEGYSVSREKKERFSLILESASTNQTSMYLCASSPRDSDTQYFGPGTRLTVL.

The V gene is TRBV5-1, the J gene TRBJ2-7, with 8 bases matching TRBD2. V trimming: 0 bases; J trimming: 4 bases; junction bases outside the gene matches: 21. This CDR3 contains 20 residues. CDR1 and CDR2 (germline): SGHRS, YFSETQ. The CDR3 loop is CASSLGLLAVATRTAYEQYF. As DNA, the CDR3 is TGCGCCAGCAGCTTGGGGCTACTAGCGGTCGCGACACGTACGGCTTACGAGCAGTACTTC. The whole variable domain, remainder taken from reference TRBV5-1 and TRBJ2-7, is KAGVTQTPRYLIKTRGQQVTLSCSPISGHRSVSWYQQTPGQGLQFLFEYFSETQRNKGNFPGRFSGRQFSNSRSEMNVSTLELGDSALYLCASSLGLLAVATRTAYEQYFGPGTRLTVT.

The chain uses TRBV2 and TRBJ2-7; 7 bases agree with TRBD1. The CDR3 totals 13 residues. V gave up 6 bases and J gave up 3 bases; unmatched junction bases: 5. Germline CDR1 reads SNHLY; CDR2 reads FYNNEI. Here the CDR3 reads CASSTGTDYEQYF. In DNA, the CDR3 is TGTGCCAGCAGCACCGGGACAGACTACGAGCAGTACTTC.

This chain links TRBV18 with TRBJ1-5, with D possibly matching TRBD1 (5 bases). Germline assignment: CDR1 KGHSH and CDR2 LQKENI. There are 15 residues in the CDR3. Trimming removed 2 bases at V and 1 base at J, with 9 bases between. The CDR3 sequence is CASSPGRQSNQPQHF. The CDR3, as DNA: TGTGCCAGCTCACCAGGACGACAGAGCAATCAGCCCCAGCATTTT.

This clone was counted once. Other DNA sequences in the same sample also yield this CDR3. This chain links TRBV24-1 with TRBJ2-7; TRBD1 aligns across 12 bases. This CDR3 has 14 residues. V shed 7 bases, J shed 4 bases, and the junction held 4 bases outside the gene matches. Germline lookup yields CDR1 KGHDR and CDR2 SFDVKD. CDR3: CATSPGQGAYEQYF. In DNA, the CDR3 is TGTGCCACCAGCCCGGGACAGGGGGCTTACGAGCAGTACTTC.